These 32 T cell receptor beta chains originate from one sample sequenced in a study of T cells in Graves' hyperthyroidism and ophthalmopathy. Amplified TCR beta CDR3 regions derived from RNA transcripts. When the TCR CDR3 underwent first-round RT-PCR, the HTBI primer set was used. TCRdb itself ran the multiplex PCR reads through MiXCR, one entry per CDR3 protein. This sample carries over 650,000 distinct CDR3 sequences, roughly 17% of them seen once, and the ten largest clones take approximately 8.4%. Specimen: blood. These receptors all stem from a young man with Graves' hyperthyroidism.

This chain links TRBV7-9 with TRBJ2-2, with unresolved D. CDR3 length equals 14 residues. Germline V CDR1 and CDR2: SEHNR, FQNEAQ (reference sequence). The V and J ends lost 5 bases and 3 bases respectively, with 10 bases between them. This chain's CDR3 is CASSPPPYTGELFF. The CDR3, as DNA: TGTGCCAGCAGCCCCCCTCCATACACCGGGGAGCTGTTTTTT. Combining the CDR3 with reference TRBV7-9 and TRBJ2-2 gives the whole variable domain DTGVSQNPRHKITKRGQNVTFRCDPISEHNRLYWYRQTLGQGPEFLTYFQNEAQLEKSRLLSDRFSAERPKGSFSTLEIQRTEQGDSAMYLCASSPPPYTGELFFGEGSRLTVL.

The rearrangement joins TRBV28 to TRBJ1-6, with a tentative D call TRBD1 (6 bases). This CDR3 has 17 amino acids. CDR1 is MDHEN and CDR2 is SYDVKM in the germline V gene. Deletions cut 4 bases from V and 9 bases from J, with 22 bases between. The CDR3 sequence is CASSSFGAGGYRSPLHF. DNA for the CDR3: TGTGCCAGCAGTTCGTTCGGTGCGGGGGGCTACCGTTCACCCCTCCACTTT.

CDR3 sequence: CASSLRAQSSTEAFF. The CDR3, as DNA: TGTGCCAGCAGCCTCCGGGCCCAATCGAGCACTGAAGCTTTCTTT. This chain links TRBV6-1 with TRBJ1-1; D is uncertain. Germline CDR1 MNHNS, CDR2 SASEGT. V was clipped by 6 bases and J by 4 bases, with 18 bases between them. The CDR3 sequence is 15 residues long.

This clonotype was found many times. CDR3 in DNA: TGTGCCAGCAGCTCCCCCGATTTGTTCCGGGCCGGGGCCTACGAGCAGTACTTC. The encoded protein is CASSSPDLFRAGAYEQYF. The chain carries TRBV7-9 and TRBJ2-7; D perhaps matches TRBD2 (5 bases). Germline lookup yields CDR1 SEHNR and CDR2 FQNEAQ (reference sequence). The V end lost 4 bases, the J end lost 2 bases, and 24 bases lay between the germline ends. This CDR3 spans 18 amino acids.

This clonotype appeared many times. The chain employs TRBV30 and TRBJ2-7, with D perhaps TRBD2 (5 bases). The CDR3 contains 14 residues. Germline loops: CDR1 GTSNPN, CDR2 SVGIG (reference sequence). Trimming took 0 bases from V and 3 from J, leaving 12 bases between them. CDR3 amino acids: CAWSVRGVGYEQYF. The CDR3 region has the DNA TGTGCCTGGAGTGTACGGGGAGTTGGCTACGAGCAGTACTTC.

There are many counts of this clonotype. The chain is built from TRBV20-1 and TRBJ1-1, with a tentative D call TRBD1 (5 bases). This CDR3 contains 13 residues. Trimming removed 3 bases at V and 1 base at J, with 9 bases between. The V gene's germline CDR1 is DFQATT and CDR2 SNEGSKA (reference sequence). The CDR3 is CSARDITNTEAFF. For the CDR3, the DNA is TGCAGTGCTAGGGACATAACGAACACTGAAGCTTTCTTT.

This clonotype was observed at least ten times. The chain joins TRBV28 to TRBJ2-1; D is possibly TRBD1 or TRBD2 (5 bases each). With 6 bases removed from V and 2 bases from J, the gap between germline ends came to 17 bases. The CDR3 totals 16 residues. In germline, CDR1 is MDHEN, CDR2 SYDVKM. CDR3 amino acids: CASSKGPIGPYNEQFF. In DNA, the CDR3 is TGTGCCAGCAGCAAGGGACCCATAGGCCCCTACAATGAGCAGTTCTTC.

This clonotype showed up many times. The chain carries TRBV7-9 and TRBJ2-2; a weak D match, TRBD2 (5 bases). V lost 5 bases and J lost 3, with 19 bases in between. Germline CDR1 SEHNR, CDR2 FQNEAQ (reference sequence). This CDR3 has 17 residues. CDR3 DNA: TGTGCCAGCAGCCCGGTCTTGAGGGAAAAGGACACCGGGGAGCTGTTTTTT. Encoded protein: CASSPVLREKDTGELFF.

This clonotype was seen more than once but under ten times. The chain couples TRBV10-3 to TRBJ2-1; 15 nucleotides align to TRBD2. This CDR3 contains 15 residues. After removal of 4 bases from V and 8 bases from J, the junction contained 3 bases not matched to a gene. Germline-derived CDR1 and CDR2 are ENHRY and SYGVKD. In nucleotides, the CDR3 is TGTGCCATCAGTGGGACTAGCGGGAGGGCCTATGAGCAGTTCTTC. Its translation is CAISGTSGRAYEQFF.

The V call is TRBV20-1, the J call TRBJ2-2, with a tentative D call TRBD2 (6 bases). V shed 4 bases and J shed 5 bases, with 17 bases lying between them. Germline CDR1 DFQATT, CDR2 SNEGSKA (reference sequence). This CDR3 is built from 15 residues. The CDR3 loop reads CSATHGSYKTGELFF. The CDR3 DNA is TGCAGTGCTACCCACGGGAGTTACAAAACCGGGGAGCTGTTTTTT.

This sequence joins TRBV6-1 and TRBJ2-3, with unresolved D. The CDR3 has 15 residues. Trimming cost V 7 bases and J 0 bases, with 14 bases left between them. The germline gives CDR1 MNHNS, CDR2 SASEGT. CDR3 amino acids: CASTPAGTSTDTQYF. As DNA, the CDR3 is TGTGCCAGCACCCCGGCCGGCACTAGCACAGATACGCAGTATTTT.

This clonotype was recorded a few times. V is TRBV12-3 or TRBV12-4 and J is TRBJ1-1; possibly TRBD1 for D (6 bases). CDR3 size: 15 residues. Between the trimmed V and J ends, which lost 5 bases and 0 bases, there was a span of 13 bases. DNA for the CDR3: TGTGCCAGCAGTATCGCCGGGACATTGAACACTGAAGCTTTCTTT. This sequence encodes CASSIAGTLNTEAFF.

This clonotype was detected ten times or more. The rearrangement joins TRBV13 to TRBJ2-3; TRBD1 is a possible D gene (6 bases). Deletions cut 5 bases from V and 1 base from J, with 13 bases between. The CDR3 length is 15 residues. CDR1 PRHDT and CDR2 FYEKMQ come from the germline V gene (reference sequence). The chain's CDR3 is CASSTSGQRTDTQYF. DNA for the CDR3: TGTGCCAGCAGCACTTCGGGACAACGCACAGATACGCAGTATTTT.

This clonotype turned up a few times. The V and J genes are TRBV3-1 and TRBJ2-3; 7 bases fit TRBD2. Trimming cost V 1 base and J 2 bases; bases outside gene matches: 3. The CDR3 is 15 amino acids. CDR1 and CDR2 from the germline V gene are LGHDT and YNNKEL (reference sequence). The CDR3: CASSQGGRVTDTQYF. The CDR3, as DNA: TGTGCCAGCAGCCAAGGCGGGAGAGTCACAGATACGCAGTATTTT.

This chain links TRBV5-5 with TRBJ1-1, with D possibly TRBD1 on 6 matching bases. The CDR3 has 12 amino acids. V was trimmed by 9 bases and J by 0 bases, leaving 9 bases between them. Per germline, CDR1 SGHKS and CDR2 YYEKEE (reference sequence). This CDR3 reads CATGQLNTEAFF. Written as DNA, the CDR3 is TGTGCCACCGGACAGTTGAACACTGAAGCTTTCTTT.

The chain couples TRBV5-8 to TRBJ2-5; the D gene is possibly TRBD1 (6 bases). The CDR3 totals 17 residues. Trimming stripped 0 bases from V and 1 base from J, with 16 bases between. Germline CDR1 SGHTS, CDR2 YDEGEE. CDR3: CASSLGEASGVQETQYF. The CDR3 DNA sequence: TGTGCCAGCAGCTTGGGGGAAGCATCAGGGGTCCAAGAGACCCAGTACTTC.

The chain employs TRBV11-2 and TRBJ2-5; D not resolved. Germline values: CDR1 SGHAT, CDR2 FQNNGV. V lost 5 bases to trimming and J lost 4 bases, with 14 bases between them. The CDR3 has 14 residues. CDR3: CASSVTSDPETQYF. The CDR3 region has the DNA TGTGCCAGCAGCGTAACATCCGACCCAGAGACCCAGTACTTC.

The chain carries TRBV29-1 and TRBJ2-3; D is undetermined. The ends were cut back, 4 bases at V and 14 bases at J, with 13 bases in the middle. The CDR3 extends over 10 amino acids. Germline loops: CDR1 SQVTM, CDR2 ANQGSEA. In DNA, the CDR3 is TGCAGCGTTGGGGATCTACCTCGGTATTTT. Translation: CSVGDLPRYF.

V gene TRBV4-3 combines with J gene TRBJ1-6; 8 bases match TRBD1. The length of the CDR3 is 14 residues. CDR1 and CDR2 (germline): LGHNA, YSLEER. J gave up 9 bases and V 8 bases, and 9 bases lay outside the gene matches. The DNA of the CDR3 is TGCGCCAGCGCCCCTTGGACAGGGTCTTCACCCCTCCACTTT. Protein product: CASAPWTGSSPLHF.

This clonotype was detected many times. The V and J genes are TRBV27 and TRBJ2-1; D tentatively reads TRBD1 or TRBD2 (5 bases each). CDR3 size: 12 residues. Trimming left V 2 bases short and J 8 bases short, with 7 bases between. Per germline, CDR1 MNHEY and CDR2 SMNVEV (reference sequence). CDR3 region: CASSLLGDEQFF. The DNA for the CDR3 is TGTGCCAGCAGTTTACTGGGGGATGAGCAGTTCTTC.

This clonotype showed up just a few times. A junction end diverges from the germline sequence, so it may reflect a read error. This chain links TRBV24-1 with TRBJ1-2; the D gene is possibly TRBD1 (5 bases). In germline, CDR1 is KGHDR, CDR2 SFDVKD. The CDR3 contains 13 residues. The CDR3 sequence is CATNDRGTYGYTF. The DNA for the CDR3 is TGTGCCACCAATGATCGGGGGACCTATGGCTACACCTTC.

DNA for the CDR3: TGTGCCAGCAGCAACAACAGGGATAGCGGGGAGCTGTTTTTT. Translation: CASSNNRDSGELFF. This chain connects TRBV12-3 or TRBV12-4 to TRBJ2-2; possible D gene TRBD1, 6 bases. Trimming shortened V by 6 bases and J by 7 bases, and 15 bases separated the two germline ends. This CDR3 has 14 residues.

V is TRBV20-1 and J is TRBJ2-1, with 7 nucleotides matching TRBD2. From germline, CDR1 is DFQATT and CDR2 SNEGSKA (reference sequence). The CDR3 consists of 13 residues. With V trimmed by 3 bases and J by 5 bases, 4 bases remained unmatched. CDR3 DNA sequence: TGCAGTGCTAGTAGGGACTACGACAATGAGCAGTTCTTC. It codes for CSASRDYDNEQFF.

In the case of this clonotype: Compared with germline, one end of the junction differs, possibly owing to a read error. This chain connects TRBV28 to TRBJ1-5; D gene uncertain. The CDR3 totals 13 residues. CDR1 is MDHEN, CDR2 SYDVKM, per germline. The CDR3 loop is CVSIVGSNQPQHF. CDR3 nucleotide sequence: TGTGTCAGCATTGTCGGTAGCAATCAGCCCCAGCATTTT. Full variable domain (missing parts from reference TRBV28 and TRBJ1-5): DVKVTQSSRYLVKRTGEKVFLECVQDMDHENMFWYRQDPGLGLRLIYFSYDVKMKEKGDIPEGYSVSREKKERFSLILESASTNQTSMYLCVSIVGSNQPQHFGDGTRLSIL.

This chain uses TRBV12-3 or TRBV12-4 with TRBJ2-7; a weak D match, TRBD1 (5 bases). The length of the CDR3 is 14 residues. Trimming pared 5 bases from V and 5 bases from J, leaving 16 bases between. In DNA form, the CDR3 reads TGTGCCAGCAGTACCAGGGTTTCCGGAAACGAGCAGTACTTC. It encodes CASSTRVSGNEQYF.

Ten or more counts support this clonotype. This CDR3 is CASKEAGGNNEQFF. The CDR3 nucleotides read TGTGCCAGCAAAGAGGCGGGAGGAAACAATGAGCAGTTCTTC. This rearrangement joins TRBV27 to TRBJ2-1; 8 bases map to TRBD2. Germline trimming cut 7 bases from V and 5 bases from J; bases unmatched to any gene: 7. This CDR3 contains 14 residues. Germline CDR1 reads MNHEY; CDR2 reads SMNVEV (reference sequence).

Comments on this clonotype: A read error is possible here, since a much larger clone lies one base away. CDR3 protein: CATSGTTLSEQCF. CDR3 DNA: TGTGCCACCTCCGGGACTACACTTTCCGAGCAGTGCTTC. The chain couples TRBV7-2 to TRBJ2-7; 7 nucleotides agree with TRBD2. Germline V CDR1 and CDR2: SGHTA, FQGNSA. CDR3 size: 13 residues.

This chain joins TRBV5-6 and TRBJ1-2, with D unclear. Trimming stripped 0 bases from V and 8 bases from J, with 14 bases between. CDR3 length: 14 amino acids. The germline gives CDR1 SGHDT, CDR2 YYEEEE. In DNA form, the CDR3 reads TGTGCCAGCAGCTTGGTTCGGACTTCGGGAGGCTACACCTTC. Protein sequence: CASSLVRTSGGYTF.

CDR3 loop: CASSGVHNSPLHF. The CDR3, as DNA: TGTGCCAGCAGTGGAGTTCATAATTCACCCCTCCACTTT. The rearrangement links TRBV28 to TRBJ1-6; D gene unclear. The CDR3 sequence is 13 residues long. V lost 5 bases, J lost 5 bases, and 7 bases lay in between. Germline V gene sequence: CDR1 MDHEN, CDR2 SYDVKM.

The chain joins TRBV19 to TRBJ2-3; TRBD2 aligns across 7 bases. The trim removed 3 bases at V and 1 base at J, leaving 4 bases unmatched. In germline, CDR1 is LNHDA, CDR2 SQIVND (reference sequence). This CDR3 has 15 residues. CDR3 in DNA: TGTGCCAGTAGTATGCGGCTAGCGGGCACAGATACGCAGTATTTT. It is translated as CASSMRLAGTDTQYF.

This clonotype was detected ten times or more. The V gene is TRBV12-3 or TRBV12-4, the J gene TRBJ1-1; a possible D gene is TRBD1 (6 bases). The CDR3 contains 13 residues. Trimming pared 6 bases from V and 7 bases from J, leaving 15 bases between. Written as DNA, the CDR3 is TGTGCCAGCAGCGTAAGGGGGAGAGGTGAAGCTTTCTTT. Amino acid sequence: CASSVRGRGEAFF.

Only a few counts were recorded for this clonotype. The chain combines TRBV12-3 or TRBV12-4 with TRBJ2-2, with 7 bases matching TRBD1. The CDR3 is 12 residues long. The junction had 11 bases not matched to a gene; V was cut back by 7 bases and J by 15 bases. CDR3 in DNA: TGTGCCAGCACCTCCGGACAGGCCAAGGTGTTTTTT. Translating it yields CASTSGQAKVFF.